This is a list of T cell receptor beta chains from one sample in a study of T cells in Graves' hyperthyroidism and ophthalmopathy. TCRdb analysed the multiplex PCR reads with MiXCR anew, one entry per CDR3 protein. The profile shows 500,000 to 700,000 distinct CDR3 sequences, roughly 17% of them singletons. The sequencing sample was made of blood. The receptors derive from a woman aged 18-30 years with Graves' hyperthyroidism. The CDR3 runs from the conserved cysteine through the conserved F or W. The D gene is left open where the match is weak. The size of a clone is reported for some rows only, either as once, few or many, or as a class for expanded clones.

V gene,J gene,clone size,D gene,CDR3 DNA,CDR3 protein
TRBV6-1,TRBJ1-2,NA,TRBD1,TGTGCCAGCAGTGGTGGACAGGGGCTTGGCTACACCTTC,CASSGGQGLGYTF
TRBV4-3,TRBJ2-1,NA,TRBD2,TGCGCCAGCAGCCAAGGGACTAGCTCCTACAATGAGCAGTTCTTC,CASSQGTSSYNEQFF
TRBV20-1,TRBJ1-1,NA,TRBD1,TGCAGTGCTAGCCGGGACAGGTGGCCCATGAACACTGAAGCTTTCTTT,CSASRDRWPMNTEAFF
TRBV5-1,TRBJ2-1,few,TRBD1,TGCGCCAGCAGCTTGGCAGTGGGACAGGGCAATGAGCAGTTCTTC,CASSLAVGQGNEQFF
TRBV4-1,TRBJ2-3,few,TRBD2,TGCGCCAGCAGCCAAGAGGGACTAGCTGGTATAGATACGCAGTATTTT,CASSQEGLAGIDTQYF
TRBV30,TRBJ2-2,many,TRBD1,TGTGCCTGGAGACGACAGGGGACCGGGGAGCTGTTTTTT,CAWRRQGTGELFF
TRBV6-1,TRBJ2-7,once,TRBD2,TGTGCCAGCTCGACTAGCGGCTACGAGCAGTACTTC,CASSTSGYEQYF
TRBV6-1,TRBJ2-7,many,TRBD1,TGTGCCAGCACCCGAGCCGGGACAGGGAGCTCCTACGAGCAGTACTTC,CASTRAGTGSSYEQYF
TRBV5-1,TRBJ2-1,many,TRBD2,TGCGCCAGCAGCTTGGGACTAGCGGGAGCGCTATTGAATGAGCAGTTCTTC,CASSLGLAGALLNEQFF
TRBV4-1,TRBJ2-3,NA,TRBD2,TGCGCCAGCAGCCAAGGCATCCTTCTCCTTAGCGGGACTACCCCTAGCACAGATACGCAGTATTTT,CASSQGILLLSGTTPSTDTQYF
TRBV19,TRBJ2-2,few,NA,TGTGCCAGTAGTATAACCAGGGCGAACACCGGGGAGCTGTTTTTT,CASSITRANTGELFF
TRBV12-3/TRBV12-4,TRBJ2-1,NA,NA,TGTGCCAGCAGTTCATCGGGGGGCGCGTCCTACAATGAGCAGTTCTTC,CASSSSGGASYNEQFF
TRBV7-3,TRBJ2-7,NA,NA,TGTGCCAGCAGCCCTAAGGGGCGGTCCTACGAGCAGTACTTC,CASSPKGRSYEQYF
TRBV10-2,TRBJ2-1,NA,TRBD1,TGCGCCAGCAGTGAGCCCTCGGACAGGGGAATTTGGCATAAGCAGTTCTTC,CASSEPSDRGIWHKQFF
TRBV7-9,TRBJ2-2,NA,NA,TGTGCCAGCGGCTTAGCGATTAGTCCCGGGGAGCTGTTTTTT,CASGLAISPGELFF
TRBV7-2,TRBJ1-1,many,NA,TGTGCCAGCAGCTCAGGGCCGATTTCGAACACTGAAGCTTTCTTT,CASSSGPISNTEAFF
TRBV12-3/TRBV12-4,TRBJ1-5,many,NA,TGTGCCAGCAGTCTTGCCATGGAATACAATCAGCCCCAGCATTTT,CASSLAMEYNQPQHF
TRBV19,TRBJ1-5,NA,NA,TGTGCCAGTAGTATAGAGGCACTGCTGGGGATCAATCAGCCCCAGCATTTT,CASSIEALLGINQPQHF
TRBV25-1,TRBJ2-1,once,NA,TGTGCCAGCAGTGATTCGGGTAGAAGCGGGACAGGATACAATGAGCAGTTCTTC,CASSDSGRSGTGYNEQFF
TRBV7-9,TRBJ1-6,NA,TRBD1,TGTGCCAGCAGCGAGCAGGGGGCCGTCTATAATTCACCCCTCCACTTT,CASSEQGAVYNSPLHF
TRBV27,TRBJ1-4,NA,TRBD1,TGTGCCAGCAGTCCGGGGACAGGGGGATTAGAAAAACTGTTTTTT,CASSPGTGGLEKLFF
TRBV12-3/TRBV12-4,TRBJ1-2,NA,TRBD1,TGTGCCAGCAGTTTAGGGGGACAGGGGTTCTATGGCTACACCTTC,CASSLGGQGFYGYTF
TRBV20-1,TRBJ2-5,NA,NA,TGCAGTGCGGGGGGAGAACAAGAGACCCTGTACTTC,CSAGGEQETLYF
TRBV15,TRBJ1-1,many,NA,TGTGCCACCAGCAGAGATCGAGGGGTTCCTGAAGCTTTCTTT,CATSRDRGVPEAFF
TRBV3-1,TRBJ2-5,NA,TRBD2,TGTGCCAGCAGTGATAGCGGGGGGGCTGGAGAGACCCAGTACTTC,CASSDSGGAGETQYF
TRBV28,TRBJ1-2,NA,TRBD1,TGTGCCAGCAGTTCCCCGGGACAGGGGTTAGCGGGCTACACCTTC,CASSSPGQGLAGYTF
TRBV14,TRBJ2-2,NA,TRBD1,TGTGCCAGCAGCCTCCGACAGGGGGCTTTCGCCGGGGAGCTGTTTTTT,CASSLRQGAFAGELFF
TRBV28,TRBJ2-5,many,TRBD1,TGTGCCAGACCCCCCTCCCCCGGACAGGGACGAGAGACCCAGTACTTC,CARPPSPGQGRETQYF
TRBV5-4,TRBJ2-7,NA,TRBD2,TGTGCCAGCAGCTTTGGGACTAGTGCCCCCTACGAGCAGTACTTC,CASSFGTSAPYEQYF
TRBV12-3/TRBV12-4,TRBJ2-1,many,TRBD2,TGTGCCAGCAGTTCGCCGGGACTAGCGGACTACAATGAGCAGTTCTTC,CASSSPGLADYNEQFF
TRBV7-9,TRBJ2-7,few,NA,TGTGCCAGCGGCCCCGGGCTCGGGTACGAGCAGTACTTC,CASGPGLGYEQYF
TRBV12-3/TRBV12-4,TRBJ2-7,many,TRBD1,TGTGCCAGCAGTTCTCGACAGGGGGTTTCCTACGAGCAGTACTTC,CASSSRQGVSYEQYF